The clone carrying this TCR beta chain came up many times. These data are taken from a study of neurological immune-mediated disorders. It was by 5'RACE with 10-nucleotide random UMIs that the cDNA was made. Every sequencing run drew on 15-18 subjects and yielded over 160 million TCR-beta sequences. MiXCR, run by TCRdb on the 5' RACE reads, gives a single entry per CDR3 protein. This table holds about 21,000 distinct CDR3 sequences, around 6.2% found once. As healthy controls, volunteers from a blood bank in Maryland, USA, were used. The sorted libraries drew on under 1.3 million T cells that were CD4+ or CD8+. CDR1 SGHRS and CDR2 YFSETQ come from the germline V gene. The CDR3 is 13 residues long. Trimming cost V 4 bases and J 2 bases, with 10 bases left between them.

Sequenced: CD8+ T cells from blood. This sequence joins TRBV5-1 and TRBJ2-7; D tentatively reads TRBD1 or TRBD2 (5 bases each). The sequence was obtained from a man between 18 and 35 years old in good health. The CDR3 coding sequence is TGCGCCAGCAGCGGGACCGAGACCTACGAGCAGTACTTC. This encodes CASSGTETYEQYF.